This TCR beta chain is from a study of T cells in localized non-small cell lung cancer. The germline V gene encodes CDR1 SGHDT and CDR2 YYEEEE. The J segment lost 5 bases and the V segment lost 0 bases, leaving 7 bases of the junction unmatched. The CDR3 consists of 16 residues. General observations from the study: Overall survival was longer when the density of T cells in the blood was higher. Adjacent uninvolved lung had the highest clonality, suggesting focused antigen responses. Since sequencing was restricted to only one region of the tumor, intratumor heterogeneity remains a possibility. In adjacent lung, a median roughly 60 of the top 100 tumor clones were found.

In the case of this clone: Its matching antigen is unknown.

The data were produced by immunoSEQ multiplex PCR, yet TCRdb's version contains in-frame clones alone and is incomplete. The sample has about 34,000 clones; approximately 93% are singletons. The chain couples TRBV5-6 to TRBJ2-5, with 10 bases lining up with TRBD2. The source of this sequence is a female donor of 60 years or more with stage I lung adenocarcinoma. The sequencing here drew on peripheral blood, taken before any cancer treatment. CDR3 loop: CASSLASGGGWETQYF. The CDR3 bases are TGTGCCAGCAGCTTGGCAAGCGGGGGGGGTTGGGAGACCCAGTACTTC.